What follows describes a single T cell receptor (beta chain). The antigen this receptor binds is unknown. The record has no base qualities; no much larger clone is one base away. This specimen comes from a study of early T cells in non-severe SARS-CoV-2 infection (dated by TCRdb to the early 2020s). For the study in its entirety: Because TCR sequencing relied on bulk RNA taken from unsorted whole blood, pairing of alpha and beta chains was not possible.

The study was a case-control design nested within a healthcare worker cohort in London, UK, with weekly nasopharyngeal swab PCR tests and blood sampling. Between 23 and 31 March 2020, the week of the UK lockdown, healthcare workers were enrolled and then followed up weekly for as long as 16 weeks. General conclusions and limits of the study: VDJdb matching was skewed toward anti-spike CD8 responses and likely underestimated virus-specific expansions, missing private and CD4 specificities.

The CDR3 covers 14 residues, taking in both the cysteine and the phenylalanine. Only the CDR3 DNA is retained, 42 bases long and in frame from the first base. Via the germline V gene, CDR1 is SGHAT and CDR2 FQNNGV. Trimming takes 5 bases from V and 4 bases from J, and the germline ends sit 15 bases apart. Library preparation used 5' RACE. This sample was sequenced with a NextSeq 500. The TCR library protocol attached unique molecular identifiers to individual cDNA molecules to correct for sequencing error and PCR bias. TCR alpha and beta chains were both sequenced, and the abundances of alpha and beta sequences in each sample were closely correlated with each other. For the original study's pipeline: Decombinator V4 was used to annotate the V gene, J gene and CDR3 of the TCR sequences. Expanded TCRs were defined as changing significantly between any two time points under a Poisson model with p below 0.0001. TCR abundances were normalised to the total number of TCRs sequenced per sample and were expressed as counts per million. TRAV1-2 paired with TRAJ12, TRAJ20 or TRAJ33 defined MAIT TCRs, while TRAV10 paired with TRAJ18 defined iNKT TCRs. A search of VDJdb, accessed on 1 November 2021, was run for TCRs annotated to CMV, EBV and SARS-CoV-2, with TCRs annotated for multiple antigens excluded. TCRdb reanalyzed the raw reads on its own, using fastp at Q25 for trimming and MiXCR for clone calling, and kept in-frame beta chains. Each entry merges the rows of one CDR3 protein and shows their most common DNA and genes. In this record, the V and J calls reflect TCRdb's handling and not the investigators' own analysis. Counted in this sample were more than 60,000 distinct CDR3 sequences; under 15% of them appeared once. The ten most abundant clones make up 2.5% to 3.5% of the sample.

The source material was whole blood, sampled at baseline. This sequence uses TRBV11-2 and TRBJ2-7; TRBD1 is possibly the D segment (6 matching bases). The source is an adult who was a healthcare worker with PCR-confirmed SARS-CoV-2 infection or an uninfected control (not recorded which). The bases are TGTGCCAGCAGCCGGGGACACGGGACATACGAGCAGTACTTC. It encodes CASSRGHGTYEQYF.